This note documents a single T cell receptor beta chain sequence. What it binds is not known. Other nucleotide sequences from this sample produce the same CDR3. With V trimmed by 1 base and J by 2 bases, 1 base remained unmatched. There are 15 residues in the CDR3. Germline V gene sequence: CDR1 MNHNS, CDR2 SASEGT. This sample is drawn from a study of cytomegalovirus exposure and HLA in healthy donors. Across the study: The approximately 110 validation repertoires used the same platform as the roughly 610 first-cohort repertoires, a later analysis reported.

Measured with immunoSEQ multiplex PCR; TCRdb has only the in-frame clones, and not every one. Here the sample spans 75,000 to 85,000 clones, about nine tenths being singletons. Broader study findings: Overall, approximately 150 TCR beta chains were annotated as cytomegalovirus-associated. The majority of TCR sequences were rare, yet some public TCRs appeared in many donors.

The clonotype was recovered from a man aged 25 to 45 in good health and CMV-seronegative. Sequences were obtained from PBMCs. The chain carries TRBV6-1 and TRBJ1-2; the match to TRBD1 covers 10 bases. The CDR3 reads CASSEGQGANYGYTF. Here the CDR3 DNA reads TGTGCCAGCAGTGAAGGACAGGGGGCAAACTATGGCTACACCTTC.